This TCR beta chain was captured in a study of blood T cell repertoires in COVID-19. Study-wide background: Sources were T cells, B-cell-depleted T cells, or PBMCs; the material itself was cDNA or gDNA.

This clone was picked up one time. The authors' processing: Cell counts per sample came from amplifying reference gene primers. Profiled with immunoSEQ multiplex PCR; TCRdb holds only in-frame clones, not every one. D and trimming were read from the DNA, whereas the V and J calls and clone size are those reported in that table. Found here are 310,000 or so clones, around 87% of them singletons; the top ten hold about 2%. From germline, CDR1 is LNHNV and CDR2 YYDKDF (reference sequence). V shed 0 bases, J shed 5 bases, and the junction held 6 bases outside the gene matches. The CDR3 sequence is 16 residues long.

This chain joins TRBV15 and TRBJ1-5, with TRBD1 matching over 8 bases. The specimen was peripheral blood. This sequence originates from a woman aged 45-59 years who had recovered from COVID-19. The CDR3, as DNA: TGTGCCACCAGCAGAGATCCCAGGGGGCGCGATCAGCCCCAGCATTTT. Translated: CATSRDPRGRDQPQHF.